Included here is one T cell receptor (beta chain) sequence, with context. The specificity of this receptor is unknown. No much larger clonotype is one base removed from it; base qualities were not supplied. The collaborating institutions used their own protocols to collect whole blood in K2EDTA tubes. Collaborator samples were shipped for TCRbeta analysis as frozen whole blood, isolated PBMCs, or DNA extracted from either sample type. This specimen belongs to a study of blood T cell repertoires in COVID-19 (TCRdb year 2020). Background for the entire study: Samples covering the acute and convalescent phases of COVID-19 were provided by collaborators in the United States, Italy and Spain. The material from the prospective study consisted of cDNA or gDNA derived from T cells, B-cell-depleted T cells, or PBMCs. Deeply sampled blood TCRbeta repertoires from subjects exposed to, actively infected with, or recovered from COVID-19 were included in the dataset. A freely available public database, intended as a resource for researchers studying the immune response to SARS-CoV-2, is where the repertoires were released. The samples were drawn from two sources: the first 160 participants of the ongoing ImmuneRACE study, and 1,000 to 1,500 subjects contributed by 6 global collaborators. Sample metadata almost always included a de-identified subject ID, COVID-19 status, age in years and sex. Where available, HLA class I and class II types were taken from metadata supplied by the sample provider and were not determined by assay-based typing.

TCRbeta CDR3 regions were amplified from genomic DNA using the immunoSEQ Assay, a bias-controlled multiplex PCR. The paper's processing steps were these. The number of nucleated cells in each sample was estimated by amplification of reference gene primers within the assay. To quantify the absolute abundance of each unique TCRbeta CDR3 rearrangement, sequence reads were collapsed and filtered. Productive Simpson clonality was computed per sample as the square root of Simpson's diversity index over productive rearrangements. TCRdb limited this immuneACCESS table to in-frame rearrangements with V and J called. A share of clones is missing; checked studies link under half to unresolved V genes, and the rest is unexplained. That table supplies the V and J calls and clone size; D and trimming were determined from the DNA. The sample table contains about 360,000 clones; only one count was recorded for 70% to 90% of them. Jointly, the top ten make up 3% of the sample.

V drops 6 bases and J drops 0 bases, leaving 15 bases in between. From the germline V gene, CDR1 is KGHSH and CDR2 is LQKENI. The CDR3 has 17 amino acids, counting the end cysteine and phenylalanine. The kept DNA is CDR3 alone, 51 bases in frame from the first base. The full study reports these points: Clinical and demographic metadata were provided uncurated, with the amount varying by source and participant.

Sequencing was carried out using peripheral blood. The sequence joins TRBV18 to TRBJ2-6; TRBD1 is perhaps the D gene, given 6 matching bases. The receptor's source is a human donor in a cohort sampled during active COVID-19. The DNA sequence follows: TGTGCCAGCTCCACAGGGAACCCCATCTCTGGGGCCAACGTCCTGACTTTC. Translated, this gives CASSTGNPISGANVLTF.